The 10 T cell receptor beta chains presented below share a single source sample, sequenced in a study of cytomegalovirus exposure and HLA in healthy donors. Primers included in the PCR were 60 Vbeta and 13 Jbeta primers. Data came from immunoSEQ multiplex PCR; TCRdb stores just in-frame clones and leaves some out. The sample contains roughly 110,000 clones, around 75% of which appear only once. The sequenced sample was PBMCs. These receptors were taken from a male donor in good health and CMV-seropositive.

This sequence joins TRBV5-1 and TRBJ1-1, with 9 bases identical to TRBD1. This CDR3 region has 16 residues. Looked up from germline, CDR1 is SGHRS and CDR2 is YFSETQ. The V and J ends lost 0 bases and 4 bases, in that order; junction bases with no gene match: 7. Here the CDR3 reads CASSLDRGLRGTEAFF. CDR3 DNA: TGCGCCAGCAGCTTGGACAGGGGGCTCCGAGGCACTGAAGCTTTCTTT.

The chain joins TRBV28 to TRBJ2-5; the match to TRBD2 covers 14 bases. CDR3 length: 15 amino acids. J lost 5 bases, V lost 5 bases, and 4 bases had no gene match. The germline V gene has CDR1 MDHEN and CDR2 SYDVKM. In nucleotides, the CDR3 is TGTGCCAGCAGTCCCGGGACTAGCGGGAGTGAGACCCAGTACTTC. As protein: CASSPGTSGSETQYF.

The chain employs TRBV27 and TRBJ2-1; 15 nucleotides match TRBD2. Germline V lookup: CDR1 MNHEY, CDR2 SMNVEV (reference sequence). The CDR3 runs 16 residues. The V segment lost 5 bases and the J segment 4 bases; nucleotides outside the gene matches: 3. CDR3 nucleotide sequence: TGTGCCAGCAGTCCTGGACTAGCGGGGGGGTACAATGAGCAGTTCTTC. Amino acids: CASSPGLAGGYNEQFF.

This clone was found once. V gene TRBV28 combines with J gene TRBJ1-1; 7 nucleotides match TRBD1. Germline CDR1 and CDR2: MDHEN and SYDVKM. CDR3 size: 16 residues. V gave up 7 bases and J gave up 3 bases; unmatched junction bases: 14. CDR3 nucleotide sequence: TGTGCCAGCAATCTAGTACAGGGGCCGTTTGACACTGAAGCTTTCTTT. Translating it yields CASNLVQGPFDTEAFF.

This chain links TRBV19 with TRBJ2-7; 11 nucleotides match TRBD2. V lost 1 base, J lost 3 bases, and 8 bases stayed unmatched. CDR3 length: 17 amino acids. The germline CDR1 and CDR2 sequences are LNHDA and SQIVND (reference sequence). This CDR3 reads CASSIATSGIFGYEQYF. The CDR3 DNA sequence: TGTGCCAGTAGTATAGCGACTAGCGGGATCTTCGGCTACGAGCAGTACTTC.

The chain links TRBV9 to TRBJ1-2, with a possible D match to TRBD1 (6 bases). The CDR3 is 15 amino acids. Germline V CDR1 and CDR2: SGDLS, YYNGEE. Trimming pared 4 bases from V and 4 bases from J, leaving 17 bases between. The CDR3 loop is CASSTITGLPYGYTF. The DNA of the CDR3 is TGTGCCAGCAGCACGATTACAGGGCTCCCCTATGGCTACACCTTC.

The rearrangement links TRBV7-6 to TRBJ1-6; 8 nucleotides line up with TRBD1. Germline V gene data show CDR1 as SGHVS and CDR2 as FNYEAQ. J lost 7 bases, V lost 7 bases, and 6 bases had no gene match. The CDR3 is made up of 14 amino acids. CDR3 sequence (DNA): TGTGCCAGCACTCAGGGACAGGTGAATTCACCCCTCCACTTT. Translation: CASTQGQVNSPLHF.

This chain joins TRBV7-9 and TRBJ2-2; D might be TRBD2 (6 bases). Deletions cut 5 bases from V and 3 bases from J, with 13 bases between. The CDR3 runs 15 residues. Per germline, CDR1 SEHNR and CDR2 FQNEAQ (reference sequence). CDR3 bases: TGTGCCAGCAGCCGAGGTTGGGGGGACACCGGGGAGCTGTTTTTT. Its translation is CASSRGWGDTGELFF.

The chain links TRBV4-2 to TRBJ2-5, with a tentative D call TRBD1 (6 bases). The CDR3 has 15 residues. The V end was cut by 2 bases, the J end by 4 bases, with 14 bases between. Per germline, CDR1 LGHNA and CDR2 YNFKEQ. CDR3 residues: CASSQTTDRTETQYF. For the CDR3, the DNA is TGTGCCAGCAGCCAAACTACAGACAGGACAGAGACCCAGTACTTC.

This clone turned up a few times. This chain uses TRBV6-5 with TRBJ1-1, with D unclear. The germline V gene encodes CDR1 MNHEY and CDR2 SVGAGI. This CDR3 has 16 residues. V shed 2 bases and J shed 1 base, with 14 bases lying between them. The CDR3 sequence: CASSYELAVGNTEAFF. CDR3 nucleotides: TGTGCCAGCAGTTACGAGTTGGCGGTTGGGAACACTGAAGCTTTCTTT.